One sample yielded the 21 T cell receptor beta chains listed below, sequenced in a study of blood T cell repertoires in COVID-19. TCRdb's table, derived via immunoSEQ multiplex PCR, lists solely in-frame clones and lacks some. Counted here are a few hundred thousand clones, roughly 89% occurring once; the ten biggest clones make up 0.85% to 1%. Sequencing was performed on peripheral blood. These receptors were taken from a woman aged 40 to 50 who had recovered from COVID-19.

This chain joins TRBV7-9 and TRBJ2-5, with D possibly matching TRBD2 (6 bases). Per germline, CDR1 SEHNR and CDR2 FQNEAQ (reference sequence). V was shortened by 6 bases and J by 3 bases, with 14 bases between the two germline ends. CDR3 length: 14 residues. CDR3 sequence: CASREGQGEETQYF. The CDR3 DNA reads TGTGCCAGCAGGGAGGGGCAGGGCGAAGAGACCCAGTACTTC.

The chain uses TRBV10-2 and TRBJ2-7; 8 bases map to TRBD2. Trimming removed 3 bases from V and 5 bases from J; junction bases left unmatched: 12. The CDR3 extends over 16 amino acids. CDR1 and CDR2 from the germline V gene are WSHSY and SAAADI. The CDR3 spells CASSDPSGSSVHEQYF. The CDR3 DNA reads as TGCGCCAGCAGTGACCCCAGCGGGAGTTCAGTCCACGAGCAGTACTTC.

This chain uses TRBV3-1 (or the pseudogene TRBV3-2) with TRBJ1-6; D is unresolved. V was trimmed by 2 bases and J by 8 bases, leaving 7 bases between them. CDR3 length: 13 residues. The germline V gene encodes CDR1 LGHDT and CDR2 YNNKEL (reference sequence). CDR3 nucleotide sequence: TGTGCCAGCAGCCAATCCCTTGATTCACCCCTCCACTTT. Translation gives CASSQSLDSPLHF.

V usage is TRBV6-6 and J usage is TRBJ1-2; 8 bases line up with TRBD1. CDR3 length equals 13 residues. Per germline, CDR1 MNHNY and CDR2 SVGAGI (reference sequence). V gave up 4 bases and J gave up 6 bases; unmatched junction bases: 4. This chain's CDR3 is CASSSQGADGYTF. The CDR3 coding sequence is TGTGCCAGCAGTTCCCAGGGGGCGGATGGCTACACCTTC.

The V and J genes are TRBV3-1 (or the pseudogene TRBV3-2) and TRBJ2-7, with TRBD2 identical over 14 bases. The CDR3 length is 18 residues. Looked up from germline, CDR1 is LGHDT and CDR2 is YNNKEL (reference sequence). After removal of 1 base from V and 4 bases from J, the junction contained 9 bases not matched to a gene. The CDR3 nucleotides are TGTGCCAGCAGCCAAGTCCCCGGGACTAGCGGGAGCTGGTACGAGCAGTACTTC. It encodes CASSQVPGTSGSWYEQYF.

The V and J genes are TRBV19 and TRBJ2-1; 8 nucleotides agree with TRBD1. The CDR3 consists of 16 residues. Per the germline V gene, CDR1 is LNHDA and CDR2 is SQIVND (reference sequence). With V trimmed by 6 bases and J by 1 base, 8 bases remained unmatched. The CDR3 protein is CASSPADRASYNEQFF. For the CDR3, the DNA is TGTGCCAGTAGCCCGGCGGACAGGGCATCCTACAATGAGCAGTTCTTC.

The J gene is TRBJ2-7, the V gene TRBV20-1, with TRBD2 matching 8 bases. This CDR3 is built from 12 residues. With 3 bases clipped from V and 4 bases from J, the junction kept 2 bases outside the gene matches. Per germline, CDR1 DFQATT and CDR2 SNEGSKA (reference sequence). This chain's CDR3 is CSASQREYEQYF. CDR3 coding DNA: TGCAGTGCTAGTCAGCGGGAGTACGAGCAGTACTTC.

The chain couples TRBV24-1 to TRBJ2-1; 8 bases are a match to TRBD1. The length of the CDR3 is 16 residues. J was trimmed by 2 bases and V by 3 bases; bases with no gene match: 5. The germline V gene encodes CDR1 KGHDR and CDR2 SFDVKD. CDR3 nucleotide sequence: TGTGCCACCAGTGATGTCAGGGGGCACACCTACAATGAGCAGTTCTTC. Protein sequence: CATSDVRGHTYNEQFF.

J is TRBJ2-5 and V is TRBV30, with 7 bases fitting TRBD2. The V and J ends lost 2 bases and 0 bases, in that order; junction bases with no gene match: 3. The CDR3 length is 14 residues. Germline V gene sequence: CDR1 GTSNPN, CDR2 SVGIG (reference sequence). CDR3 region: CAWSREDDQETQYF. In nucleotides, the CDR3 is TGTGCCTGGAGTCGGGAGGATGACCAAGAGACCCAGTACTTC.

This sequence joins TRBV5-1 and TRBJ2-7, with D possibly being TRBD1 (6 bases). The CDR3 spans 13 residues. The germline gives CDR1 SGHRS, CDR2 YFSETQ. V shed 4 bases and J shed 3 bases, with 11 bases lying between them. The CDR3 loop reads CASSPLGGYEQYF. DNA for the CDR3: TGCGCCAGCAGCCCCTTAGGGGGCTACGAGCAGTACTTC.

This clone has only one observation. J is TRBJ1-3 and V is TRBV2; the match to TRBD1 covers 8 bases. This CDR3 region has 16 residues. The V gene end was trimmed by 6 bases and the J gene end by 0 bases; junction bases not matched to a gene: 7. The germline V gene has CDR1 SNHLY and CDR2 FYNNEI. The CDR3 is CASSQGQGLSGNTIYF. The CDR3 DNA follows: TGTGCCAGCAGCCAAGGACAGGGCCTCTCTGGAAACACCATATATTTT.

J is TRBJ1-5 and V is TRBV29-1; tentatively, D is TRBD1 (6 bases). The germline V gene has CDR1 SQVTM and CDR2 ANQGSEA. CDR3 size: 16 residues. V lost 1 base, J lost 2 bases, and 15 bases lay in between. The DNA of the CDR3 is TGCAGCGTTGAAGTCGCAGGGGCGGTCGGCAATCAGCCCCAGCATTTT. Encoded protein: CSVEVAGAVGNQPQHF.

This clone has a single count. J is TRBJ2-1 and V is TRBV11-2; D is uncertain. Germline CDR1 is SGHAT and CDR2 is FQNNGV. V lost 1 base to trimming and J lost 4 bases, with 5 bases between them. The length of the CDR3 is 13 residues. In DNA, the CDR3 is TGTGCCAGCAGCTTAGGAGAGTACAATGAGCAGTTCTTC. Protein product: CASSLGEYNEQFF.

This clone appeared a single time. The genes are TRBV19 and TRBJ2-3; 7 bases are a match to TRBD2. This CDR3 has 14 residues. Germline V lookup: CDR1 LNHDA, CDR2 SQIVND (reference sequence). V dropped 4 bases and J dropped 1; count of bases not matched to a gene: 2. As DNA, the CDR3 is TGTGCCAGTAGTAGCGGGAGCGGCACAGATACGCAGTATTTT. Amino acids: CASSSGSGTDTQYF.

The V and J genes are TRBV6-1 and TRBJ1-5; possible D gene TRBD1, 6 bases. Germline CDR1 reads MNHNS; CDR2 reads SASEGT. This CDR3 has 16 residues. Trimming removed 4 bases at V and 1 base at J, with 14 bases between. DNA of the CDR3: TGTGCCAGCAGTGCCTGGTGGACAGCCAGCAATCAGCCCCAGCATTTT. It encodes CASSAWWTASNQPQHF.

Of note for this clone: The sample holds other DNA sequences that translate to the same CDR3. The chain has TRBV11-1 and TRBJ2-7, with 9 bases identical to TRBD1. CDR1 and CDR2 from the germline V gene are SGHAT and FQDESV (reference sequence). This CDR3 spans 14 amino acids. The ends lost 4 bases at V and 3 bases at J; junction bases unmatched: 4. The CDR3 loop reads CASSSQGADYEQYF. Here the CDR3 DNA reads TGTGCCAGCAGCTCACAGGGGGCTGACTACGAGCAGTACTTC. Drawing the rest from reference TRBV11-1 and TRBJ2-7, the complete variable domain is EAEVAQSPRYKITEKSQAVAFWCDPISGHATLYWYRQILGQGPELLVQFQDESVVDDSQLPKDRFSAERLKGVDSTLKIQPAELGDSAMYLCASSSQGADYEQYFGPGTRLTVT.

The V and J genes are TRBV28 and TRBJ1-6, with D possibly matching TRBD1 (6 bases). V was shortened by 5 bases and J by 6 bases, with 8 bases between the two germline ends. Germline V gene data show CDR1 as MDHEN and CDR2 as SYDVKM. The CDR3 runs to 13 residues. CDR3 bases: TGTGCCAGCAGTACCAGGGGTAATTCACCCCTCCACTTT. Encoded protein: CASSTRGNSPLHF. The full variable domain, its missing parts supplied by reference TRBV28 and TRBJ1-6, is DVKVTQSSRYLVKRTGEKVFLECVQDMDHENMFWYRQDPGLGLRLIYFSYDVKMKEKGDIPEGYSVSREKKERFSLILESASTNQTSMYLCASSTRGNSPLHFGNGTRLTVT.

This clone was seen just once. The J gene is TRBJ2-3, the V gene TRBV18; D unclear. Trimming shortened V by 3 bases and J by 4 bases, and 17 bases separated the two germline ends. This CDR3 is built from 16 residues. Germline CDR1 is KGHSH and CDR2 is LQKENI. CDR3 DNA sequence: TGTGCCAGCTCACCCCTCGGGTCTGGTGGCGCAGATACGCAGTATTTT. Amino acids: CASSPLGSGGADTQYF.

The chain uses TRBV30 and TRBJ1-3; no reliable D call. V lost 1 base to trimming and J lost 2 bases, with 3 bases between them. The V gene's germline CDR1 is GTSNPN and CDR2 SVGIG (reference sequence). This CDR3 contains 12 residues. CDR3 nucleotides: TGTGCCTGGAGTGCTACTGGAAACACCATATATTTT. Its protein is CAWSATGNTIYF.

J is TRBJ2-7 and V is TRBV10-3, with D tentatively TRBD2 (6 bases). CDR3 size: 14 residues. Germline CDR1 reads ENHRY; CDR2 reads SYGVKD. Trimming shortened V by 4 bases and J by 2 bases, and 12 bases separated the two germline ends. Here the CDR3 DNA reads TGTGCCATCAGTGGCCGGGACTCGACCTACGAGCAGTACTTC. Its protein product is CAISGRDSTYEQYF.

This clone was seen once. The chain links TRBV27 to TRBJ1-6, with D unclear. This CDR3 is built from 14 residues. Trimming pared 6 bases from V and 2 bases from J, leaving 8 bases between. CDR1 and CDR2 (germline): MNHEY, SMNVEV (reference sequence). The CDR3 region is CASRIEAYNSPLHF. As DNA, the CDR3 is TGTGCCAGCAGAATAGAGGCCTATAATTCACCCCTCCACTTT.